In its sample, the clone carrying this TCR beta chain was seen once. Germline V gene sequence: CDR1 SGHVS, CDR2 FQNEAQ. V gave up 5 bases and J gave up 2 bases, with 10 bases separating them. The CDR3 length is 13 residues. The authors' processing: Reference gene primer amplification yielded estimated nucleated cell counts. Only in-frame clones appear in the TCRdb table, and some are missing; sequencing was by immunoSEQ multiplex PCR. V and J calls plus clone size are reproduced from that table; the DNA served to infer D and trimming. Of 100,000 to 150,000 clones detected, 84% appear once; the ten largest clones hold more than 1.4%. The record originates from a study of blood T cell repertoires in COVID-19. About the research overall: Samples representing acute and convalescent COVID-19 were sourced from the United States, Italy and Spain. Sources were T cells, B-cell-depleted T cells, or PBMCs; the material itself was cDNA or gDNA.

V gene TRBV7-8 combines with J gene TRBJ2-7, with TRBD1 as a possible D gene (6 bases). The clonotype comes from a man aged 55-75 years with acute or convalescent COVID-19. The sample consisted of peripheral blood. This CDR3 reads CASSPRQAYEQYF. The CDR3 DNA sequence: TGTGCCAGCAGCCCCCGACAGGCCTACGAGCAGTACTTC.